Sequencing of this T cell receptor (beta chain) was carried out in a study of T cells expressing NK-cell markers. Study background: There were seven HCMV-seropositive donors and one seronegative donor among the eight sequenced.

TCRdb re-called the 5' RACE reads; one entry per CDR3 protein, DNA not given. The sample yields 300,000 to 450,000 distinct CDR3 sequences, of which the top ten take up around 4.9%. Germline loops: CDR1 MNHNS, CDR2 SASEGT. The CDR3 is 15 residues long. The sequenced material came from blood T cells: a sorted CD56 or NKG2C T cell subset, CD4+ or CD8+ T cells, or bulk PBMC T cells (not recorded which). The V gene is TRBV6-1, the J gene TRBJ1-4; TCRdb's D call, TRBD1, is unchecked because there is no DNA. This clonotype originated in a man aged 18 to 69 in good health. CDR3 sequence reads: CASSGSGTGSEKLFF.